This TCR beta chain was recovered during a study of blood T cells in healthy people across ages. Findings and limits, study-wide: Greater diversity and more naive CD4+ cells were seen in long-lived donors than in aged donors. There was a strong correlation between TCR beta diversity and naive T cell percentage.

A sample-barcoded 5' primer and a J-beta primer mix were used in a second PCR of about 7 to 12 cycles. Via MiXCR, TCRdb re-called the 5' RACE reads, giving one row per CDR3 protein. The sample carries about 1.8 million distinct CDR3 sequences, approximately 50% recorded once. The CDR3 is made up of 14 amino acids. The V gene end was trimmed by 7 bases and the J gene end by 2 bases; junction bases not matched to a gene: 7. Germline CDR1 reads MNHEY; CDR2 reads SVGEGT. On this clonotype itself: Its specificity is not known.

Sequenced material: blood. The rearrangement links TRBV6-2 or TRBV6-3 to TRBJ2-5, with TRBD2 matching over 7 bases. The sequence came from a woman aged 35 to 49 in good health. The CDR3 here is CASTLFSGQETQYF. The DNA of the CDR3 is TGTGCCAGCACCCTATTTAGCGGGCAAGAGACCCAGTACTTC.